These T cell receptor beta chains were read from a single sample in a study of blood T cell repertoires in COVID-19. Sequencing was performed with immunoSEQ multiplex PCR; in TCRdb, only in-frame clones are kept and a portion is missing. The top ten hold over 1.5% of the sample, which has some 130,000 clones, more than 60% seen once. Sequencing input: peripheral blood. The source of these receptors is a woman in her seventies with acute or convalescent COVID-19. The CDR3 runs from the conserved cysteine through the conserved F or W. D genes are given only for firm matches. For some rows the clone size is stated as once, few or many, or as a class when expanded; others skip it.

v_call,clone_size,d_call,j_call,cdr3_nt,cdr3_aa
TRBV11-2,-,TRBD1,TRBJ2-7,TGTGCCAGCAGCTTAGGACAGGGGGCTGAGGAGCAGTACTTC,CASSLGQGAEEQYF
TRBV6-5,few,TRBD1,TRBJ1-6,TGTGCCAGCACCCCAGGGGGCGTTAATTCACCCCTCCACTTT,CASTPGGVNSPLHF
TRBV29-1,-,-,TRBJ2-5,TGCAGCGTGAGACTGAACTTAGGGACCCAGTACTTC,CSVRLNLGTQYF
TRBV5-1,-,TRBD1,TRBJ2-7,TGCGCCAGCAGCTTGAGGACCGGGACAGTAACCTACGAGCAGTACTTC,CASSLRTGTVTYEQYF
TRBV3-1/TRBV3-2,once,-,TRBJ2-1,TGTGCCAGCAGCCAAGAAGGGGGTGGGGTCAAGCAGTTCTTC,CASSQEGGGVKQFF
TRBV19,-,TRBD1,TRBJ1-2,TGTGCCAGTAATCCGGGACAGGAAAGCTATGGCTACACCTTC,CASNPGQESYGYTF
TRBV5-8,-,TRBD1,TRBJ1-5,TGTGCCAGCAGCTCGGGACAGCCTAATCAGCCCCAGCATTTT,CASSSGQPNQPQHF
TRBV2,-,TRBD1,TRBJ2-7,TGTGCCAGCAGGATGGACAGGGAGACCTACGAGCAGTACTTC,CASRMDRETYEQYF
TRBV5-1,-,-,TRBJ2-1,TGCGCCAGCAGCTTGGGAAACCCTAACAATGAGCAGTTCTTC,CASSLGNPNNEQFF
TRBV5-1,once,TRBD2,TRBJ2-1,TGCGCCAGCAGCGCCCTGAGCGGGGGGGCTGGGAATGAGCAGTTCTTC,CASSALSGGAGNEQFF
TRBV6-5,-,-,TRBJ1-3,TGTGCCAGCAGTTCCCGGACAGCGAGGGGAAACACCATATATTTT,CASSSRTARGNTIYF
TRBV2,-,TRBD1,TRBJ1-5,TGTGCCAGCAGATGGGGGACAGGGGGCCAGCCCCAGCATTTT,CASRWGTGGQPQHF
TRBV12-3/TRBV12-4,few,-,TRBJ2-1,TGTGCCAGCAGTTTGGGCAGTTACAATGAGCAGTTCTTC,CASSLGSYNEQFF
TRBV6-5,-,-,TRBJ1-1,TGTGCCAGCAGTCCCCCGGGAGGGAAAGCTTTCTTT,CASSPPGGKAFF
TRBV14,-,TRBD2,TRBJ2-1,TGTGCCAGCAGCCGCAGACTAGCGCCAAACCCGTACAATGAGCAGTTCTTC,CASSRRLAPNPYNEQFF
TRBV7-9,few,TRBD2,TRBJ2-1,TGTGCCAGCAGCTTAGGGCGGGGGTCTGATGAGCAGTTCTTC,CASSLGRGSDEQFF
TRBV13,-,TRBD1,TRBJ2-1,TGTGCCAGCAGCTCGCGAGAGACAGGGGGTAGTATGAATGAGCAGTTCTTC,CASSSRETGGSMNEQFF
TRBV27,-,TRBD1,TRBJ2-7,TGTGCCAGCAGTAGTAGACAGGGCTACGAGCAGTACTTC,CASSSRQGYEQYF
TRBV7-2,-,TRBD2,TRBJ2-3,TGTGCCAGCAGCTTAGGGACTAGCGCTGATACGCAGTATTTT,CASSLGTSADTQYF
TRBV6-1,-,TRBD1,TRBJ1-2,TGTGCCAGCAGTGAATTGGGGACAGGGTTCTATGGCTACACCTTC,CASSELGTGFYGYTF
TRBV7-6,-,-,TRBJ2-2,TGTGCCAGCAGCTTATCGCTAATTAACACCGGGGAGCTGTTTTTT,CASSLSLINTGELFF
TRBV24-1,-,-,TRBJ1-6,TGTGCCACCAGTGATTTGCCCCATAAGGAGGGCCGTAATTCACCCCTCCACTTT,CATSDLPHKEGRNSPLHF
TRBV29-1,few,-,TRBJ1-2,TGCAGCGTTGAATCATGGGACATCGGCTACACCTTC,CSVESWDIGYTF
TRBV5-1,-,TRBD1,TRBJ1-3,TGCGCCAGCAGCCGGACAGGGTCTCCGGATAGTGGAAACACCATATATTTT,CASSRTGSPDSGNTIYF
TRBV7-9,-,-,TRBJ2-5,TGTGCCAGCAGCTCATCCCGGGACTCCCGACTGGAGACCCAGTACTTC,CASSSSRDSRLETQYF
TRBV2,-,TRBD1,TRBJ2-3,TGTGCCAGTACCCGGGACAGTCGAACAGATACGCAGTATTTT,CASTRDSRTDTQYF
TRBV5-1,-,-,TRBJ1-1,TGCGCCAGCAGCTTGGCCAGCACAGGATTGAACACTGAAGCTTTCTTT,CASSLASTGLNTEAFF
TRBV7-9,-,-,TRBJ1-2,TGTGCCAGCAGCATAGACAGCCCTATGATCTATGGCTACACCTTC,CASSIDSPMIYGYTF
TRBV29-1,-,-,TRBJ2-5,TGCAGCGTTGTAGGGGGCGGGAGGGAGACCCAGTACTTC,CSVVGGGRETQYF
TRBV30,-,TRBD1,TRBJ1-1,TGTGCCTGGAATAAACAGGGGATCGGAGCTTTCTTT,CAWNKQGIGAFF
TRBV10-3,-,TRBD1,TRBJ2-3,TGTGCCATCAGTCCGGGACAGGGTCCGACAGATACGCAGTATTTT,CAISPGQGPTDTQYF
TRBV7-9,-,-,TRBJ1-4,TGTGCCAGCAGCACCGGACAGCCTTCAACTAATGAAAAACTGTTTTTT,CASSTGQPSTNEKLFF
TRBV4-3,few,-,TRBJ2-3,TGCGCCAGCAGCCCCAGTTACAGGGATGGTTCAGATACGCAGTATTTT,CASSPSYRDGSDTQYF
TRBV7-2,-,-,TRBJ1-2,TGTGCCAGCAGCTTATCCCCAGGGGATGGCTACACCTTC,CASSLSPGDGYTF
TRBV7-8,-,TRBD1,TRBJ1-5,TGTGCCAGCAGCCCCATGGGACAGCTAAGCAATCAGCCCCAGCATTTT,CASSPMGQLSNQPQHF
TRBV9,-,TRBD2,TRBJ2-1,TGTGCCAGCAGCGTAGGACTAGCGGGATTAGGGGCGGGTGAGCAGTTCTTC,CASSVGLAGLGAGEQFF
TRBV3-1/TRBV3-2,-,-,TRBJ1-2,TGTGCCAGCAGCCAAGATTCGCAGCCTCCGAGGAGCCATGGCTACACCTTC,CASSQDSQPPRSHGYTF
TRBV6-5,-,TRBD2,TRBJ2-1,TGTGCCAGCAGGTCGCGGGAGCTTTACAATGAGCAGTTCTTC,CASRSRELYNEQFF
TRBV19,-,TRBD1,TRBJ2-2,TGTGCCAGTAGAGACAGGGGTGACACCGGGGAGCTGTTTTTT,CASRDRGDTGELFF
TRBV5-1,-,TRBD2,TRBJ2-2,TGCGCCAGCAGCTTGCAGGATGGACTAGCGGACACCGGGGAGCTGTTTTTT,CASSLQDGLADTGELFF
TRBV29-1,-,TRBD1,TRBJ1-2,TGCAGCGGGAGGGGACAGGCGGACTATGGCTACACCTTC,CSGRGQADYGYTF
TRBV6-5,-,TRBD1,TRBJ2-7,TGTGCCAGCAGTTGGACAGGGGGCCACGAGCAGTACTTC,CASSWTGGHEQYF